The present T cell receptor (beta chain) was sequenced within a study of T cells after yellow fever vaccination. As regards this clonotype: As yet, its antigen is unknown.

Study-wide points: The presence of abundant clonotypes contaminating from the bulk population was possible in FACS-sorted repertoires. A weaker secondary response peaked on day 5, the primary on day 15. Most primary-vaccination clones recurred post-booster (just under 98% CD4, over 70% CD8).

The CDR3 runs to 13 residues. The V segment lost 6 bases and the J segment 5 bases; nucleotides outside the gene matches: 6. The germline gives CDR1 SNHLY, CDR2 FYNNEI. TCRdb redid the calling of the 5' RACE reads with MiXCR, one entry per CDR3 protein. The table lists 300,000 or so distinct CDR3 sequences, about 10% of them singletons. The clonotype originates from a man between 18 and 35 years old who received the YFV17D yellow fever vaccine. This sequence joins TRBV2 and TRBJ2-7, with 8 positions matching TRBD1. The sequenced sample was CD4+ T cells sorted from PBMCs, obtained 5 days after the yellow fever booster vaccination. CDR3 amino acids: CASSSQGAHEQYF. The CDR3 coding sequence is TGTGCCAGCAGCTCGCAGGGGGCCCACGAGCAGTACTTC.